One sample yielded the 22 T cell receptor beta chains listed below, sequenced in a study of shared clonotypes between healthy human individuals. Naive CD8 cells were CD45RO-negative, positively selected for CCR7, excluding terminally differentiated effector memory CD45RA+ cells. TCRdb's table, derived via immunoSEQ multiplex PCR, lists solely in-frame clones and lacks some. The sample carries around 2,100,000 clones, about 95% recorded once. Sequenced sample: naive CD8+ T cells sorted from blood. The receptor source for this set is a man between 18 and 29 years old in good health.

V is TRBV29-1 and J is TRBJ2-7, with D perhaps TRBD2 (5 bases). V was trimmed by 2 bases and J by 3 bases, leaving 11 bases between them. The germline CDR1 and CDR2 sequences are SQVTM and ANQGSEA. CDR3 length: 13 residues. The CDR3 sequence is CSVEREGNYEQYF. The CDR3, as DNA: TGCAGCGTTGAACGGGAAGGGAACTACGAGCAGTACTTC.

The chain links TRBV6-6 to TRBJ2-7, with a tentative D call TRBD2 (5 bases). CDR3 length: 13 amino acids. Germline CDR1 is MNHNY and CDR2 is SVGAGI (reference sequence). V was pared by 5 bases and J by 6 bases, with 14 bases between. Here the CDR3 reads CASSPTEAGEQYF. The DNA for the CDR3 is TGTGCCAGCAGTCCTACCGAGGCGGGCGAGCAGTACTTC.

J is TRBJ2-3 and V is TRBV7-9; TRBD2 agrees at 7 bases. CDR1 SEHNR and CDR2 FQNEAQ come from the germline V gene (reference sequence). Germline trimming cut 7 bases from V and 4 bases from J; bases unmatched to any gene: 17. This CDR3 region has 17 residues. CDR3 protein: CASIETLAAEGADTQYF. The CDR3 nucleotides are TGTGCCAGCATCGAGACTCTAGCGGCAGAGGGCGCAGATACGCAGTATTTT.

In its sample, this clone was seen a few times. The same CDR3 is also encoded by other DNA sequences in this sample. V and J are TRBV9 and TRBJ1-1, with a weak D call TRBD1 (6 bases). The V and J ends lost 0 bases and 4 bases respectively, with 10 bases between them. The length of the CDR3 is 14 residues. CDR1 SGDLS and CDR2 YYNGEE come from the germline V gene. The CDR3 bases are TGTGCCAGCAGCGTAGAAGGAGGGGGCACTGAAGCTTTCTTT. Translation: CASSVEGGGTEAFF. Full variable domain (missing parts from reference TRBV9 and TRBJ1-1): DSGVTQTPKHLITATGQRVTLRCSPRSGDLSVYWYQQSLDQGLQFLIQYYNGEERAKGNILERFSAQQFPDLHSELNLSSLELGDSALYFCASSVEGGGTEAFFGQGTRLTVV.

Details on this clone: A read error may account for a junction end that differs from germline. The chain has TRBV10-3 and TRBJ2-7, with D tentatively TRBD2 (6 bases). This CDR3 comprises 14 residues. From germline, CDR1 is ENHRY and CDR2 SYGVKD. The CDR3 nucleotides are TGTGCCATCAGTGAGGCGGAGGGACTTCATCCGACTAACTTC. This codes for CAISEAEGLHPTNF.

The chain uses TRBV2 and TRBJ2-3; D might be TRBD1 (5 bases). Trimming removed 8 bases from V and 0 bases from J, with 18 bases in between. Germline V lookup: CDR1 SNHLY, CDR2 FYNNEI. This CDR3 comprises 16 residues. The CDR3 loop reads CASAGSRAYSTDTQYF. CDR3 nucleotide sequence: TGTGCCAGCGCCGGCAGCAGGGCCTATAGCACAGATACGCAGTATTTT.

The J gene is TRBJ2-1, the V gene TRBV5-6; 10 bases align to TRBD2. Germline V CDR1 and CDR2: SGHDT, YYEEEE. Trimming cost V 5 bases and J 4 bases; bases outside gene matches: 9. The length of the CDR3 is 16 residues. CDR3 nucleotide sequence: TGTGCCAGCAGTCCGCCCTCTAGCGGGGGATACAATGAGCAGTTCTTC. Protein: CASSPPSSGGYNEQFF.

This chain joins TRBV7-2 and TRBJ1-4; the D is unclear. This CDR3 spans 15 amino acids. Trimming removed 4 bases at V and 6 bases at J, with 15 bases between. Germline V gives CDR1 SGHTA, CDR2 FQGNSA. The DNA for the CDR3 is TGTGCCAGCAGCTCAGGCGTACGGCTCGATGAAAAACTGTTTTTT. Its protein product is CASSSGVRLDEKLFF.

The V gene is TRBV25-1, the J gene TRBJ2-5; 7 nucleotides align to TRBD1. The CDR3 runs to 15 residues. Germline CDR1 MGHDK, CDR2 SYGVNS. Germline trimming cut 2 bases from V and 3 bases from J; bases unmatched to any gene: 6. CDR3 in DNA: TGTGCCAGCAGTGAAACGCTCACAGGGGAAGAGACCCAGTACTTC. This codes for CASSETLTGEETQYF.

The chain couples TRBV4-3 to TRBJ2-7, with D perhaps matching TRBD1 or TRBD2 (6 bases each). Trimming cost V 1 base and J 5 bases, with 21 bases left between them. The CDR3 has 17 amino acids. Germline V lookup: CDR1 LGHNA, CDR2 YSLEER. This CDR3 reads CASSQGSLTEGGHEQYF. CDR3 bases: TGCGCCAGCAGCCAAGGATCGCTTACTGAGGGGGGCCACGAGCAGTACTTC.

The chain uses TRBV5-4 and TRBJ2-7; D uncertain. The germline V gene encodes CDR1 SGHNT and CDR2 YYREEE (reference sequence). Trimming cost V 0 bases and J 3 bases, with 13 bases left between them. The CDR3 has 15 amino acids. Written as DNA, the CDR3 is TGTGCCAGCAGCTTGGGCCAGCCCACCTACTACGAGCAGTACTTC. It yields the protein CASSLGQPTYYEQYF.

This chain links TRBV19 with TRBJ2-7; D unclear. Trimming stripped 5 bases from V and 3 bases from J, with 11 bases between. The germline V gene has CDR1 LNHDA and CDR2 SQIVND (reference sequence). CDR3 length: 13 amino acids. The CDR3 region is CASSRTPGYEQYF. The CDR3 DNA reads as TGTGCCAGTAGTCGGACCCCGGGCTACGAGCAGTACTTC.

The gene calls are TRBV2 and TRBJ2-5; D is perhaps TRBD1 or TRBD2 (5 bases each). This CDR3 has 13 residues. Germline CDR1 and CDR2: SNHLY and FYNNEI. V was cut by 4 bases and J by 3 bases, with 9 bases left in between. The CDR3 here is CASSGVGEETQYF. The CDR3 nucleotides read TGTGCCAGCAGTGGGGTGGGGGAAGAGACCCAGTACTTC.

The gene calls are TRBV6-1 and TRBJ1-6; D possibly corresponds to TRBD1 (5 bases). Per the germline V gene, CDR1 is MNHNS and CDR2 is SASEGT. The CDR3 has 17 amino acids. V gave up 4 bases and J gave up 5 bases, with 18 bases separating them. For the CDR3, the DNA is TGTGCCAGCAGTGTTATTATCCGGGGCTTAAATAATTCACCCCTCCACTTT. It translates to CASSVIIRGLNNSPLHF.

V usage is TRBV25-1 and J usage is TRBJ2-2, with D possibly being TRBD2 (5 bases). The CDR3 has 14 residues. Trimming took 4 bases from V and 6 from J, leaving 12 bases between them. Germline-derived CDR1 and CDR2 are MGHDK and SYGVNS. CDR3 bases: TGTGCCAGCAGTGCCCTACTAGAGTCCGGGGAGCTGTTTTTT. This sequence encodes CASSALLESGELFF.

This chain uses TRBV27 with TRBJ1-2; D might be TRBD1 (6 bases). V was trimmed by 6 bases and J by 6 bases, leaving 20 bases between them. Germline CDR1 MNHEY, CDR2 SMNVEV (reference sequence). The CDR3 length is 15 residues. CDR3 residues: CASSLGGGVGHGYTF. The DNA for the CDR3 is TGTGCCAGCAGCCTAGGGGGAGGGGTGGGCCATGGCTACACCTTC.

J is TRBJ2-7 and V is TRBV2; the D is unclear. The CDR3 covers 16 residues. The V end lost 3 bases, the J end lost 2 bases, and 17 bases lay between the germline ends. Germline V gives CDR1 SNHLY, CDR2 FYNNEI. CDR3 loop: CASSDQVYSRPYEQYF. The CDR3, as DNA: TGTGCCAGCAGTGATCAGGTTTACAGCCGCCCCTACGAGCAGTACTTC.

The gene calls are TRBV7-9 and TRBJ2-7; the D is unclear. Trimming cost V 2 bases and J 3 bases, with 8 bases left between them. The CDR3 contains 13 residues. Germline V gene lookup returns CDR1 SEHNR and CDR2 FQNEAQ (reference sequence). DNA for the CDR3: TGTGCCAGCAGCTTAACAGAAAACTACGAGCAGTACTTC. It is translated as CASSLTENYEQYF.

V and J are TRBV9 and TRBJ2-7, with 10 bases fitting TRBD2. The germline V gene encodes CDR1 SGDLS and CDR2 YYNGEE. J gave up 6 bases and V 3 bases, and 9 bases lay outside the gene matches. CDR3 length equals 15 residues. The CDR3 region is CASSGLAGGLSEQYF. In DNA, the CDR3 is TGTGCCAGCAGCGGGTTAGCGGGAGGATTGAGCGAGCAGTACTTC.

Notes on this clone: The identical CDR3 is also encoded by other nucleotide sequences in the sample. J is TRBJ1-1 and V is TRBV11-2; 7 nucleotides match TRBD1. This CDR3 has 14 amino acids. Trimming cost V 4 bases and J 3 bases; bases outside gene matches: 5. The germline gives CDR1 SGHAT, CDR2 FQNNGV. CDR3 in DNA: TGTGCCAGCAGCTCGACAGGGTCGGACACTGAAGCTTTCTTT. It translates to CASSSTGSDTEAFF.

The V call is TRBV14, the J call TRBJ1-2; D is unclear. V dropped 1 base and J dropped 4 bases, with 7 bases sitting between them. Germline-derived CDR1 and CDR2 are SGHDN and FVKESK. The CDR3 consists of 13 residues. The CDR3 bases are TGTGCCAGCAGCCAAGTTGGGGTCTATGGCTACACCTTC. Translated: CASSQVGVYGYTF.

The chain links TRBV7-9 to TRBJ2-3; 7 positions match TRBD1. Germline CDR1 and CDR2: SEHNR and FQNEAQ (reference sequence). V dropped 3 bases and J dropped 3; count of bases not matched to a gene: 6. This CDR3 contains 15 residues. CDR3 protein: CASSLTGSWTDTQYF. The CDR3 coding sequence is TGTGCCAGCAGCTTGACAGGGAGTTGGACAGATACGCAGTATTTT.